One sample yielded the 32 T cell receptor beta chains listed below, sequenced in a study of CD4 and CD8 cells across lung adenocarcinoma regions. One entry per CDR3 protein results from TCRdb running MiXCR on the PCR reads. The sample consists of about 3,500 distinct CDR3 sequences, under 55% of them appearing once. The sample consisted of CD8+ T cells from the center of a lung tumor. The receptors here all came from a male donor with lung adenocarcinoma. The CD4 and CD8 labels of this study may be unreliable.

By proportion, this clonotype is large (0.1 to 1%). The rearrangement uses TRBV6-5 and TRBJ2-7; the D call may be TRBD1 or TRBD2 (5 bases each). The CDR3 consists of 14 residues. The V gene's germline CDR1 is MNHEY and CDR2 SVGAGI. Trimming left V 11 bases short and J 1 base short, with 18 bases between. CDR3 sequence reads: CALARGASSYEQYF. CDR3 nucleotides: TGTGCCCTAGCACGGGGCGCGAGTTCCTACGAGCAGTACTTC.

This clonotype was seen only once. In DNA, the CDR3 is TGTGCCAGCATTGTGGACCACCCCTACGAGCAGTACTTC. It translates to CASIVDHPYEQYF. The chain combines TRBV6-1 with TRBJ2-1; D is unclear. The J call may be faulty, since TRBJ2-7 better matches the DNA end. The CDR3 has 13 residues. CDR1 MNHNS and CDR2 SASEGT come from the germline V gene.

CDR3: CASSQGQGATETQYF. For the CDR3, the DNA is TGCGCCAGCAGCCAAGGACAGGGGGCGACGGAGACCCAGTACTTC. The chain uses TRBV4-1 and TRBJ2-5, with 10 positions matching TRBD1. There are 15 residues in the CDR3. The J segment lost 5 bases and the V segment lost 1 base, leaving 4 bases of the junction unmatched. The germline CDR1 and CDR2 sequences are MGHRA and YSYEKL.

Sample share makes this clonotype large. J is TRBJ2-1 and V is TRBV10-3; 8 bases are a match to TRBD1. The CDR3 consists of 16 residues. Germline assignment: CDR1 ENHRY and CDR2 SYGVKD. Losses at the gene ends were 4 bases for V and 0 bases for J; bases not matched to a gene: 5. CDR3 protein: CAISAPGTGSYNEQFF. DNA for the CDR3: TGTGCCATCAGTGCGCCCGGGACAGGCTCCTACAATGAGCAGTTCTTC.

This clonotype is deemed medium-sized (0.01 to 0.1%). The chain employs TRBV7-6 and TRBJ2-5; D call uncertain. The V gene lost 2 bases and the J gene lost 2 bases, with 12 bases spanning the gap. The V gene's germline CDR1 is SGHVS and CDR2 FNYEAQ. The CDR3 has 15 amino acids. The CDR3, as DNA: TGTGCCAGCAGCTTAAGGCCAGACCGACAAGAGACCCAGTACTTC. Amino acids: CASSLRPDRQETQYF.

By its share, this clonotype is large. The CDR3 spells CASDEDRSSYGYTF. DNA of the CDR3: TGTGCCAGCGACGAGGACAGGTCTTCCTATGGCTACACCTTC. This rearrangement joins TRBV6-6 to TRBJ1-2, with 7 bases aligning to TRBD1. CDR1 is MNHNY and CDR2 is SVGAGI in the germline V gene (reference sequence). V was pared by 8 bases and J by 4 bases, with 10 bases of the junction left unmatched. The CDR3 spans 14 residues.

The CDR3 loop is CASGVSSVGEQYF. The CDR3 nucleotides read TGTGCCAGCGGGGTCTCCTCTGTGGGCGAGCAGTACTTC. The genes are TRBV11-2 and TRBJ2-1; D gene uncertain. The last part of the DNA fits TRBJ2-7 better; the J call may be wrong. The germline CDR1 and CDR2 sequences are SGHAT and FQNNGV. The CDR3 runs to 13 residues.

This clonotype was seen more than once but under ten times. The chain recombines TRBV10-1 with TRBJ2-1; TRBD2 might be the D (6 bases). Germline V gene lookup returns CDR1 WNHNN and CDR2 SYGVQD (reference sequence). The CDR3 sequence is 15 residues long. The V and J ends lost 2 bases and 4 bases respectively, with 12 bases between them. The CDR3 sequence: CASSERSGGYNEQFF. In nucleotides, the CDR3 is TGCGCCAGCAGTGAGAGAAGTGGAGGGTACAATGAGCAGTTCTTC.

V is TRBV11-2 and J is TRBJ2-1; 10 bases map to TRBD1. The CDR3 is 15 residues long. V was pared by 1 base and J by 3 bases, with 0 bases of the junction left unmatched. CDR1 SGHAT and CDR2 FQNNGV come from the germline V gene. The CDR3, as DNA: TGTGCCAGCAGCTTAGGGACAGGGGGCTACAATGAGCAGTTCTTC. Translating gives CASSLGTGGYNEQFF.

This clonotype is labeled large. The chain carries TRBV27 and TRBJ2-1; 12 bases are shared with TRBD1. The end of the DNA aligns better with TRBJ2-7, so the J call may be wrong. The CDR3 is 15 residues long. Germline V gene lookup returns CDR1 MNHEY and CDR2 SMNVEV (reference sequence). This CDR3 is CASSWDRGPYNEQYF. CDR3 nucleotides: TGTGCCAGCAGTTGGGACAGGGGGCCTTACAATGAGCAGTACTTC.

This clonotype counts as large. The J gene is TRBJ2-3, the V gene TRBV6-1; a weak D match, TRBD2 (6 bases). Trimming cost V 1 base and J 2 bases, with 10 bases left between them. Per germline, CDR1 MNHNS and CDR2 SASEGT. The CDR3 length is 15 residues. The CDR3 spells CASSEGWGVTDTQYF. The CDR3 nucleotides read TGTGCCAGCAGTGAAGGTTGGGGGGTCACAGATACGCAGTATTTT.

The V gene is TRBV6-2 or TRBV6-3, the J gene TRBJ1-2; D is unresolved. The germline V gene has CDR1 MNHEY and CDR2 SVGEGT. There are 13 residues in the CDR3. The V end lost 5 bases, the J end lost 7 bases, and 14 bases lay between the germline ends. CDR3 loop: CASSPLGLGGYTF. The CDR3 nucleotides are TGTGCCAGCAGTCCGCTGGGCCTCGGTGGCTACACCTTC.

With respect to this clonotype: A junction boundary mismatches the germline segment, possibly from a read error. This chain links TRBV27 with TRBJ2-4; tentatively, D is TRBD1 (6 bases). This CDR3 is built from 13 residues. Germline lookup yields CDR1 MNHEY and CDR2 SMNVEV (reference sequence). Here the CDR3 reads CAWGLSGTNTQYF. DNA of the CDR3: TGCGCCTGGGGGCTTTCAGGCACAAATACGCAGTACTTT.

This chain uses TRBV7-2 with TRBJ2-1; D gene uncertain. V lost 5 bases to trimming and J lost 8 bases, with 19 bases between them. The CDR3 covers 15 residues. Germline CDR1 is SGHTA and CDR2 is FQGNSA. For the CDR3, the DNA is TGTGCCAGCAGCCGAGGCGTCCTGCCCTCCGATGAGCAGTTCTTC. Its protein product is CASSRGVLPSDEQFF.

Points on this clonotype: Germline is not matched at one junction end, which may reflect a read error. The chain carries TRBV10-2 and TRBJ2-4; no clear D. Per germline, CDR1 WSHSY and CDR2 SAAADI. The CDR3 runs to 15 residues. CDR3 sequence (DNA): TGCGGTAGGAAGCACAGTGATCGAGCCAAAAACATCCAGTACTTC. This translates into CGRKHSDRAKNIQYF.

By share, this clonotype ranks as medium-sized. This chain joins TRBV6-2 or TRBV6-3 and TRBJ1-5; 7 bases agree with TRBD1. CDR1 MNHEY and CDR2 SVGEGT come from the germline V gene. This CDR3 region has 15 residues. J gave up 2 bases and V 2 bases, and 3 bases lay outside the gene matches. The CDR3 DNA reads as TGTGCCAGCAGTTACCCTACAGGGGGCAATCAGCCCCAGCATTTT. Protein: CASSYPTGGNQPQHF.

This clonotype was observed a single time. The chain employs TRBV10-2 and TRBJ1-1; perhaps TRBD1 as D (5 bases). V was trimmed by 2 bases and J by 4 bases, leaving 17 bases between them. CDR3 length: 16 amino acids. Germline V gene sequence: CDR1 WSHSY, CDR2 SAAADI. The CDR3 spells CASSEGPHGGSTEAFF. CDR3 DNA sequence: TGCGCCAGCAGTGAGGGGCCTCACGGGGGGTCCACTGAAGCTTTCTTT.

This clonotype appeared a few times. V usage is TRBV6-5 and J usage is TRBJ1-5; D ambiguous. Trimming took 4 bases from V and 6 from J, leaving 10 bases between them. Germline V gene data show CDR1 as MNHEY and CDR2 as SVGAGI. The CDR3 contains 13 residues. CDR3 loop: CASSWTNGQPQHF. The CDR3 DNA reads as TGTGCCAGCAGTTGGACTAATGGTCAGCCCCAGCATTTT.

This chain's CDR3 is CASSYSASGQETQYF. The CDR3 DNA sequence: TGTGCCAGCAGTTACTCTGCTAGCGGTCAAGAGACCCAGTACTTC. This chain joins TRBV6-5 and TRBJ2-5; 7 nucleotides agree with TRBD2. CDR3 length: 15 amino acids. The germline gives CDR1 MNHEY, CDR2 SVGAGI. V lost 0 bases and J lost 2; bases outside the gene matches: 3.

This clonotype has a single count. At one boundary the junction diverges from the germline segment, which might be a read error. This rearrangement joins TRBV27 to TRBJ2-4; D is possibly TRBD2 (6 bases). The CDR3 is 16 amino acids. Germline assignment: CDR1 MNHEY and CDR2 SMNVEV (reference sequence). As DNA, the CDR3 is TGTGCCAGCAGCTCACGGGTGCTGGGAGGCAAAAACATTCAGTACTTT. Encoded protein: CASSSRVLGGKNIQYF.

This clonotype was seen more than once but under ten times. The chain has TRBV6-5 and TRBJ2-1; TRBD1 might be the D (5 bases). The CDR3 contains 13 residues. CDR1 is MNHEY, CDR2 SVGAGI, per germline. The germline V and J ends were trimmed by 5 bases and 13 bases, with 18 bases remaining between them. CDR3 protein: CASSNRLQETQFF. The CDR3 DNA is TGTGCCAGCAGTAACAGGCTCCAAGAGACCCAGTTCTTC.

V usage is TRBV9 and J usage is TRBJ2-1; 7 bases align to TRBD2. Germline V lookup: CDR1 SGDLS, CDR2 YYNGEE. The CDR3 totals 14 residues. V lost 0 bases to trimming and J lost 6 bases; unmatched junction nucleotides: 3. CDR3 sequence reads: CASSVGLAVNEQFF. The CDR3 DNA follows: TGTGCCAGCAGCGTAGGGCTAGCGGTCAATGAGCAGTTCTTC.

The chain recombines TRBV27 with TRBJ2-3, with 14 bases aligning to TRBD2. The V gene end was trimmed by 5 bases and the J gene end by 5 bases; junction bases not matched to a gene: 9. Germline CDR1 and CDR2: MNHEY and SMNVEV (reference sequence). This CDR3 comprises 17 residues. CDR3 DNA sequence: TGTGCCAGCAGTGCAATAGGGACTAGCGGGAGTCAAGATACGCAGTATTTT. This translates into CASSAIGTSGSQDTQYF.

V usage is TRBV5-1 and J usage is TRBJ2-1; 10 positions agree with TRBD2. Per the germline V gene, CDR1 is SGHRS and CDR2 is YFSETQ. The J segment lost 9 bases and the V segment lost 0 bases, leaving 6 bases of the junction unmatched. This CDR3 is built from 15 residues. For the CDR3, the DNA is TGCGCCAGCAGCTTGGGAGCGGGAGGGTCCAGTGAGCAGTTCTTC. Encoded protein: CASSLGAGGSSEQFF.

This clonotype is large (0.1 to 1%) within its sample. V gene TRBV6-1 combines with J gene TRBJ2-3; tentatively, D is TRBD2 (6 bases). Germline V gene sequence: CDR1 MNHNS, CDR2 SASEGT. Trimming removed 6 bases from V and 5 bases from J, with 24 bases in between. This CDR3 comprises 17 residues. CDR3: CASRGVGPGERRDTQYF. CDR3 nucleotide sequence: TGTGCCAGCAGGGGCGTGGGGCCGGGAGAAAGGAGAGATACGCAGTATTTT.

By its share, this clonotype is large (0.1 to 1%). This chain uses TRBV27 with TRBJ2-1, with 8 bases that match TRBD2. The CDR3 is 20 amino acids. The germline V gene has CDR1 MNHEY and CDR2 SMNVEV (reference sequence). The ends lost 5 bases at V and 0 bases at J; junction bases unmatched: 18. CDR3 in DNA: TGTGCCAGCAGTACGAGACGGGGGTCTAGCGGGTACAGCTCCTACAATGAGCAGTTCTTC. Translation gives CASSTRRGSSGYSSYNEQFF.

A remark on this clonotype: One base away lies a much larger clone, so this may be a sequencing read error. This sequence joins TRBV6-1 and TRBJ2-1; the D gene is possibly TRBD2 (6 bases). There are 15 residues in the CDR3. Germline V gene data show CDR1 as MNHNS and CDR2 as SASEGT. V was trimmed by 6 bases and J by 8 bases, leaving 20 bases between them. The CDR3 sequence is CASSWGVRGSDEQFF. CDR3 nucleotides: TGTGCCAGCAGCTGGGGGGTGCGGGGTAGTGATGAGCAGTTCTTC.

The V and J genes are TRBV6-1 and TRBJ1-1; 9 bases fit TRBD1. In germline, CDR1 is MNHNS, CDR2 SASEGT. The ends lost 6 bases at V and 8 bases at J; junction bases unmatched: 10. The CDR3 loop spans 14 amino acids. In DNA, the CDR3 is TGTGCCAGCAGCGAACAGGGGGCTAAGATAGAAGCTTTCTTT. This gives the protein CASSEQGAKIEAFF.

This clonotype has ten or more counts. The chain uses TRBV24-1 and TRBJ2-5; the D gene is possibly TRBD1 (6 bases). This CDR3 is built from 15 residues. Trimming pared 0 bases from V and 1 base from J, leaving 8 bases between. The germline gives CDR1 KGHDR, CDR2 SFDVKD. The CDR3 coding sequence is TGTGCCACCAGTGATTTGTTGGACAGCCAAGAGACCCAGTACTTC. Amino acid sequence: CATSDLLDSQETQYF.

V usage is TRBV24-1 and J usage is TRBJ2-1, with D possibly being TRBD2 (5 bases). The length of the CDR3 is 16 residues. Per germline, CDR1 KGHDR and CDR2 SFDVKD. V shed 1 base and J shed 6 bases, with 15 bases lying between them. CDR3 sequence: CATSDLGEGTGNEQFF. As DNA, the CDR3 is TGTGCCACCAGTGATTTAGGCGAGGGTACTGGCAATGAGCAGTTCTTC.

The rearrangement uses TRBV6-1 and TRBJ2-1; D may be TRBD1 or TRBD2 (6 bases each). The J call is doubtful: the DNA matches TRBJ2-7 better. Germline V gene data show CDR1 as MNHNS and CDR2 as SASEGT. The CDR3 is 13 amino acids. The CDR3 coding sequence is TGTGCCAGCGGGGGGCCGGGAATCTACGAGCAGTACTTC. Translated, it gives CASGGPGIYEQYF.

This clonotype was observed a few times. The chain has TRBV24-1 and TRBJ2-1, with 7 bases lining up with TRBD2. This CDR3 spans 16 amino acids. Germline V gene sequence: CDR1 KGHDR, CDR2 SFDVKD. Losses at the gene ends were 0 bases for V and 6 bases for J; bases not matched to a gene: 7. The CDR3 DNA follows: TGTGCCACCAGTGATTTGGGTGCGGGAGAGGGCAATGAGCAGTTCTTC. This codes for CATSDLGAGEGNEQFF.